A single sample is the source of the 24 T cell receptor beta chains below, sequenced in a study of T cell changes during pregnancy in multiple sclerosis. Using immunoSEQ multiplex PCR, the repertoire was profiled, and TCRdb retains in-frame clones only, with some absent. The top ten clones hold 1.1% to 1.5% of a sample with 68,000 or so clones, roughly 94% of them seen once. This specimen was peripheral blood, taken in the second trimester of pregnancy. Receptor source: a female donor in good health, enrolled as a control in a pregnancy study.

This chain uses TRBV28 with TRBJ2-7; perhaps TRBD1 as D (6 bases). Germline V gene sequence: CDR1 MDHEN, CDR2 SYDVKM. V was pared by 5 bases and J by 0 bases, with 8 bases between. This CDR3 is built from 13 residues. The CDR3 sequence is CASSRTASYEQYF. CDR3 bases: TGTGCCAGCAGTAGGACAGCCTCCTACGAGCAGTACTTC.

The V and J genes are TRBV28 and TRBJ1-2; 9 bases agree with TRBD1. CDR1 is MDHEN, CDR2 SYDVKM, per germline. CDR3 length: 15 residues. The junction had 13 bases not matched to a gene; V was cut back by 6 bases and J by 8 bases. The CDR3 coding sequence is TGTGCCAGCAGAACCGGGACAGGGCGCGGAGGCGGCTACACCTTC. Protein: CASRTGTGRGGGYTF.

This chain uses TRBV19 with TRBJ1-5; 8 bases map to TRBD1. Germline V CDR1 and CDR2: LNHDA, SQIVND (reference sequence). The ends lost 4 bases at V and 9 bases at J; junction bases unmatched: 11. The CDR3 has 15 residues. CDR3 amino acids: CASSRDRPSQGPQHF. For the CDR3, the DNA is TGTGCCAGTAGTAGGGACAGGCCCTCTCAGGGGCCCCAGCATTTT.

This clone appeared a single time. This chain links TRBV14 with TRBJ1-3; 10 bases fit TRBD1. Germline CDR1 SGHDN, CDR2 FVKESK. With 3 bases clipped from V and 3 bases from J, the junction kept 5 bases outside the gene matches. The CDR3 sequence is 16 residues long. The CDR3 region has the DNA TGTGCCAGCAGCCAGGGGGACAGGGGTTTTGGAAACACCATATATTTT. Translation gives CASSQGDRGFGNTIYF.

V and J are TRBV5-1 and TRBJ1-2; 8 bases align to TRBD1. The CDR3 is made up of 14 amino acids. The V gene's germline CDR1 is SGHRS and CDR2 YFSETQ. V lost 4 bases, J lost 4 bases, and 6 bases stayed unmatched. CDR3 bases: TGCGCCAGCAGCACGGACAGGGTAGGCTATGGCTACACCTTC. Amino acids: CASSTDRVGYGYTF.

The chain uses TRBV28 and TRBJ2-7; the match to TRBD1 covers 7 bases. With V trimmed by 6 bases and J by 6 bases, 8 bases remained unmatched. Germline V gives CDR1 MDHEN, CDR2 SYDVKM. This CDR3 has 13 amino acids. The CDR3 is CASRNIGQVEQYF. CDR3 nucleotides: TGTGCCAGCAGGAATATAGGACAGGTCGAGCAGTACTTC.

The chain couples TRBV6-6 to TRBJ2-5; perhaps TRBD2 as D (6 bases). V was shortened by 6 bases and J by 2 bases, with 16 bases between the two germline ends. The CDR3 sequence is 15 residues long. In germline, CDR1 is MNHNY, CDR2 SVGAGI (reference sequence). The CDR3 protein is CASSSGRGLQETQYF. The CDR3 DNA reads as TGTGCCAGCAGCTCCGGACGTGGACTACAAGAGACCCAGTACTTC.

The rearrangement links TRBV9 to TRBJ2-3; 8 bases are shared with TRBD2. The CDR3 runs to 14 residues. V shed 4 bases and J 5 bases; nucleotides not matched to a gene: 6. CDR1 is SGDLS, CDR2 YYNGEE, per germline. CDR3: CASSYSGKLDTQYF. In nucleotides, the CDR3 is TGTGCCAGCAGCTATAGCGGGAAACTAGATACGCAGTATTTT.

V usage is TRBV7-8 and J usage is TRBJ1-1, with TRBD1 as a possible D gene (6 bases). V was cut by 7 bases and J by 3 bases, with 18 bases left in between. This CDR3 has 15 residues. Germline CDR1 reads SGHVS; CDR2 reads FQNEAQ. DNA for the CDR3: TGTGCCAGCACCCAGGGGACGGGATCCGACACTGAAGCTTTCTTT. Amino acids: CASTQGTGSDTEAFF.

With regard to this clone: The junction and the germline gene differ at one end; a read error may be behind it. This chain uses TRBV7-7 with TRBJ2-3; D is unresolved. This CDR3 is built from 15 residues. Germline V lookup: CDR1 SSHAT, CDR2 FNYEAQ (reference sequence). The DNA for the CDR3 is TGTGCTAGCAGCTTAGGTACGGGTAGGACAGATACGCAGTATTTT. Encoded protein: CASSLGTGRTDTQYF.

This clone was detected once. The J gene is TRBJ1-1, the V gene TRBV4-1; D may be TRBD1 (6 bases). The germline gives CDR1 MGHRA, CDR2 YSYEKL. V was trimmed by 3 bases and J by 10 bases, leaving 18 bases between them. The CDR3 loop spans 14 amino acids. This chain's CDR3 is CASSHLTGTSGAFF. The CDR3 DNA is TGCGCCAGCAGCCACCTCACAGGGACGTCAGGAGCTTTCTTT.

The count of this clone is one. This chain joins TRBV28 and TRBJ2-5; possible D gene TRBD2, 5 bases. The CDR3 is 15 residues long. Trimming removed 2 bases at V and 0 bases at J, with 10 bases between. Per the germline V gene, CDR1 is MDHEN and CDR2 is SYDVKM. CDR3 sequence: CASSLEGLYQETQYF. DNA for the CDR3: TGTGCCAGCAGTTTAGAAGGACTTTACCAAGAGACCCAGTACTTC.

The V and J genes are TRBV9 and TRBJ2-3; possible D gene TRBD2, 6 bases. The ends were cut back, 4 bases at V and 0 bases at J, with 21 bases in the middle. In germline, CDR1 is SGDLS, CDR2 YYNGEE. The CDR3 runs 18 residues. For the CDR3, the DNA is TGTGCCAGCAGCCCCCCGGCTAGCGAGATAACTAGCACAGATACGCAGTATTTT. This sequence encodes CASSPPASEITSTDTQYF.

The chain is built from TRBV5-5 and TRBJ1-2; D possibly corresponds to TRBD1 (6 bases). This CDR3 has 14 amino acids. CDR1 and CDR2 from the germline V gene are SGHKS and YYEKEE (reference sequence). V was shortened by 5 bases and J by 1 base, with 12 bases between the two germline ends. The CDR3 region is CASRREQGNYGYTF. In DNA, the CDR3 is TGTGCCAGCAGGAGGGAACAGGGTAACTATGGCTACACCTTC.

The chain joins TRBV4-1 to TRBJ2-5, with 7 bases matching TRBD2. The CDR3 is 15 amino acids. Germline assignment: CDR1 MGHRA and CDR2 YSYEKL. V gave up 4 bases and J gave up 2 bases; unmatched junction bases: 7. The CDR3 DNA is TGCGCCAGCAGCCCCCGGCTAGCGGTACAAGAGACCCAGTACTTC. It is translated as CASSPRLAVQETQYF.

This chain links TRBV10-2 with TRBJ2-7, with TRBD2 matching 7 bases. The CDR3 length is 14 residues. The germline V gene has CDR1 WSHSY and CDR2 SAAADI. V dropped 3 bases and J dropped 5; count of bases not matched to a gene: 7. The CDR3, as DNA: TGCGCCAGCAGTGATAGGTCGGGAGGAGACGAGCAGTACTTC. This encodes CASSDRSGGDEQYF.

V usage is TRBV6-1 and J usage is TRBJ2-1; D is perhaps TRBD2 (6 bases). This CDR3 spans 16 amino acids. Germline CDR1 MNHNS, CDR2 SASEGT. The V and J ends lost 4 bases and 5 bases respectively, with 18 bases between them. The CDR3 loop is CASSAIDGTGDNEQFF. The CDR3 DNA is TGTGCCAGCAGTGCTATCGACGGGACTGGGGACAATGAGCAGTTCTTC.

Here the CDR3 DNA reads TGTGCCAGCAGTGAGGTTAACAGACCCTATGGCTACACCTTC. This codes for CASSEVNRPYGYTF. The chain recombines TRBV25-1 with TRBJ1-2; unclear D gene. The CDR3 has 14 amino acids. Germline assignment: CDR1 MGHDK and CDR2 SYGVNS. Trimming removed 3 bases from V and 4 bases from J, with 12 bases in between.

The chain is built from TRBV9 and TRBJ2-1; 7 bases are a match to TRBD2. This CDR3 is built from 17 residues. CDR1 is SGDLS, CDR2 YYNGEE, per germline. With 3 bases clipped from V and 2 bases from J, the junction kept 11 bases outside the gene matches. DNA of the CDR3: TGTGCCAGCAGCGCCCGCGCGGGGCTAGCGGCCTACAATGAGCAGTTCTTC. This sequence encodes CASSARAGLAAYNEQFF.

CDR3 residues: CASSSGPGQGVYEQYF. CDR3 in DNA: TGTGCCAGCAGCTCCGGTCCGGGACAGGGAGTATACGAGCAGTACTTC. This chain uses TRBV7-9 with TRBJ2-7; TRBD1 matches at 9 bases. Germline CDR1 is SEHNR and CDR2 is FQNEAQ (reference sequence). This CDR3 region has 16 residues. The J segment lost 4 bases and the V segment lost 4 bases, leaving 11 bases of the junction unmatched. The variable domain in full, completed from reference TRBV7-9 and TRBJ2-7, reads DTGVSQNPRHKITKRGQNVTFRCDPISEHNRLYWYRQTLGQGPEFLTYFQNEAQLEKSRLLSDRFSAERPKGSFSTLEIQRTEQGDSAMYLCASSSGPGQGVYEQYFGPGTRLTVT.

This chain uses TRBV7-2 with TRBJ2-5; TRBD2 aligns across 9 bases. This CDR3 has 13 residues. J gave up 5 bases and V 4 bases, and 2 bases lay outside the gene matches. Per the germline V gene, CDR1 is SGHTA and CDR2 is FQGNSA. CDR3 DNA: TGTGCCAGCAGCTCTAGCGGGATTGAGACCCAGTACTTC. This codes for CASSSSGIETQYF.

The rearrangement links TRBV2 to TRBJ1-4; a weak D match, TRBD1 (5 bases). The CDR3 length is 15 residues. CDR1 SNHLY and CDR2 FYNNEI come from the germline V gene. V lost 2 bases to trimming and J lost 3 bases, with 10 bases between them. The CDR3 loop is CASSEQGAANEKLFF. As DNA, the CDR3 is TGTGCCAGCAGTGAACAAGGGGCTGCTAATGAAAAACTGTTTTTT.

V and J are TRBV19 and TRBJ2-3; 8 nucleotides line up with TRBD1. J gave up 3 bases and V 4 bases, and 12 bases lay outside the gene matches. CDR3 length: 17 residues. The germline V gene encodes CDR1 LNHDA and CDR2 SQIVND (reference sequence). This CDR3 is CASSTTGQGRWTDTQYF. CDR3 bases: TGTGCCAGTAGTACTACTGGACAGGGACGGTGGACAGATACGCAGTATTTT.

This clone appeared a single time. The chain links TRBV28 to TRBJ2-1; 9 bases map to TRBD2. The J segment lost 8 bases and the V segment lost 2 bases, leaving 13 bases of the junction unmatched. In germline, CDR1 is MDHEN, CDR2 SYDVKM. The CDR3 totals 17 residues. CDR3 DNA: TGTGCCAGCAGTTTAACCCTAGCGGGGCCCCCGAGCGATGAGCAGTTCTTC. Translated: CASSLTLAGPPSDEQFF.